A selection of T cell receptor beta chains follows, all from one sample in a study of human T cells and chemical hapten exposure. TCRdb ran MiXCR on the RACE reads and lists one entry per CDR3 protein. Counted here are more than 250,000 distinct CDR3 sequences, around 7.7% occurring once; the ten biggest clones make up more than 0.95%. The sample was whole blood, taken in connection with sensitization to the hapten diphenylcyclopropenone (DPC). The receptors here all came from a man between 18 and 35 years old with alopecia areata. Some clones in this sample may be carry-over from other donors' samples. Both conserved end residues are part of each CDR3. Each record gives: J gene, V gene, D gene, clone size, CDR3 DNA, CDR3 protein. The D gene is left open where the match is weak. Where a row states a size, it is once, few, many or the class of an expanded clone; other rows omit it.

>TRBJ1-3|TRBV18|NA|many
TGTGCCAGCTCACCATGGCCAGACTCTGGAAACACCATATATTTT
CASSPWPDSGNTIYF
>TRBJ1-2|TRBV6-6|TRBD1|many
TGTGCCAGCAAGGACAGGGGGAGGAAGAATGGCTACACCTTC
CASKDRGRKNGYTF
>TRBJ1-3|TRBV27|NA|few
TGTGCCAGCAGTTTATCCTACACCTCTGGAAACACCATATATTTT
CASSLSYTSGNTIYF
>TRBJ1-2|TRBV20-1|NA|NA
TGCAGTGCTAGGCAGGAGGACAGCTATGGCTACACCTTC
CSARQEDSYGYTF
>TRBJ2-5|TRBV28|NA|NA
TGTGCCAGCCAGGGGTCTACAGAGACCCAGTACTTC
CASQGSTETQYF
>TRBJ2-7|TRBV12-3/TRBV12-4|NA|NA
TGTGCCAGCAGTGGGCAGTTGAACAGAGCCTACGAGCAGTACTTC
CASSGQLNRAYEQYF
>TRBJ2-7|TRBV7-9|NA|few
TGTGCCAGCAGCCCGATTTCGGGTCCCTACGAGCAGTACTTC
CASSPISGPYEQYF
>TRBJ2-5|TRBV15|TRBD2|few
TGTGCCACCAGCAGAGATCTAGCGGGGGGGCCTAAGACCCAGTACTTC
CATSRDLAGGPKTQYF
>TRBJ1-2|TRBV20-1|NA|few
TGCAGTGCTAGAGTCCGATCGGACCGGAATAACTATGGCTACACCTTC
CSARVRSDRNNYGYTF
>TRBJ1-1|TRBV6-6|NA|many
TGTGCCAGCAGGGACAGTCCGAACACTGAAGCTTTCTTT
CASRDSPNTEAFF